This T cell receptor (beta chain) was found in a study of blood T cells in healthy people across ages. Overall study context: The capture of about one barcoded beta molecule per two T cells was achieved by template switching.

Remarks on this clonotype: The antigen remains undetermined.

Notes on the study in general: Long-lived and aged donors differed, with more naive CD4+ cells and higher diversity in the long-lived.

A second PCR, run for 7 to 11 cycles, used a sample-barcoded 5' primer plus a J-beta primer mix. The template-switch adaptor was a 5' adaptor with 12 random nucleotides. It tagged each cDNA molecule. Each sample yielded at least 2.5 million CDR3-containing paired-end reads. In TCRdb, the 5' RACE reads were re-called with MiXCR into one record per CDR3 protein. Of approximately 940,000 distinct CDR3 sequences in the sample, about 48% were seen once. The origin of this receptor is a man aged 30 to 39 in good health. Specimen: blood.

This chain's CDR3 is CARRGVWYYEQYF. The CDR3 nucleotides are TGTGCCAGGAGGGGGGTATGGTACTACGAGCAGTACTTC. V gene TRBV21-1 combines with J gene TRBJ2-4; TRBD1 reflects the table's D call only, with no check against the DNA. The J call may be in error: the DNA end matches TRBJ2-7 better. TRBV21-1 is a known pseudogene. The CDR3 length is 13 residues.